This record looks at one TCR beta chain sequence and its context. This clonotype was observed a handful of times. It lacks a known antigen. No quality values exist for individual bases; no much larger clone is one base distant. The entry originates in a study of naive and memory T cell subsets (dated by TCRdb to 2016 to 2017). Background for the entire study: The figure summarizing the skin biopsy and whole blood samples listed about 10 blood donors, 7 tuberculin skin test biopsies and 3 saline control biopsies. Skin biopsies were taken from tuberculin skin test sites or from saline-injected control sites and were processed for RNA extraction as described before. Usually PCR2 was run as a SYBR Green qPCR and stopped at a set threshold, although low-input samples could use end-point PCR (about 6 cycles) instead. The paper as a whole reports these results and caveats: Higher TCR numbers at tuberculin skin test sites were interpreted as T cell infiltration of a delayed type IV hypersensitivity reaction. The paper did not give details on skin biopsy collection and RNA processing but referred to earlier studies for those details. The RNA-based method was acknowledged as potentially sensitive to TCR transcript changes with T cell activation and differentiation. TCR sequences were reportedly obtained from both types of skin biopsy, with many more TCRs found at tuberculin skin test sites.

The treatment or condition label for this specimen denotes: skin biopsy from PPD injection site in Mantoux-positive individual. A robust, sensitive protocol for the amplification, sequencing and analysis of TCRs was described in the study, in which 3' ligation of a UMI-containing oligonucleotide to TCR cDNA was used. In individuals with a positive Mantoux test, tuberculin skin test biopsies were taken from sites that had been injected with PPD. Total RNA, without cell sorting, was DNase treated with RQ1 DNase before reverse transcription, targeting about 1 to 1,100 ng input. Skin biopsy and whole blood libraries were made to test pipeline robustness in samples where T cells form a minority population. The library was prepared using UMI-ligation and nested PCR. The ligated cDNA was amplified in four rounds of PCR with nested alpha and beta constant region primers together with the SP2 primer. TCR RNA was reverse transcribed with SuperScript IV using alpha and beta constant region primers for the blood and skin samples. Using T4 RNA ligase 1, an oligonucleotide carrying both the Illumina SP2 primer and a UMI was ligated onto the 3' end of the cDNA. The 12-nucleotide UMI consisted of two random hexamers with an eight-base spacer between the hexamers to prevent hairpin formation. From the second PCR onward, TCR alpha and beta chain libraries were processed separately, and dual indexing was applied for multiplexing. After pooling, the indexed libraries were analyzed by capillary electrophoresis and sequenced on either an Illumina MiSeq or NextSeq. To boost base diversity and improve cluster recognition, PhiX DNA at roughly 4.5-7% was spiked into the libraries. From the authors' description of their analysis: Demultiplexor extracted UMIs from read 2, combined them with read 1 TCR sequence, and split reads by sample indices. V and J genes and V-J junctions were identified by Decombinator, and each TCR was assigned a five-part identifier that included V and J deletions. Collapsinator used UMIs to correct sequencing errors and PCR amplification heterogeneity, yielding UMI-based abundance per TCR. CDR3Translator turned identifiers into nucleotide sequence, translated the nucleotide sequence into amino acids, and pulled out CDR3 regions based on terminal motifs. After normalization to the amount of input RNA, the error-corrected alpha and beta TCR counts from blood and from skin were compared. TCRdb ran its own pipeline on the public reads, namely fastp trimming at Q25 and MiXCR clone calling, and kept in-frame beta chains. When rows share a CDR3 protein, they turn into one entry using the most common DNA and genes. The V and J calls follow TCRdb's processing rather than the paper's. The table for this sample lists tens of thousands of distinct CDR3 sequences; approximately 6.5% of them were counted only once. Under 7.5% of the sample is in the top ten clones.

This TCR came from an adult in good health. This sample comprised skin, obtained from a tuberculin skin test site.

The DNA is TGTGCCAGCGGGGGGGAGTACGGGGAGCTGTTTTTT. Its translation is CASGGEYGELFF. This sequence uses TRBV9 and TRBJ2-2; 7 nucleotides in the junction match TRBD2. At the junction V is shortened by 7 bases and J by 7 bases; bases outside the gene matches: 4. The CDR3 sequence holds 12 residues, the cysteine and phenylalanine included. This entry keeps only the CDR3 DNA: 36 bases, framed from base 1. The CDR1 and CDR2 encoded by the germline V gene are SGDLS and YYNGEE. Full variable domain (CDR3 extended with the reference TRBV9 and TRBJ2-2 proteins): DSGVTQTPKHLITATGQRVTLRCSPRSGDLSVYWYQQSLDQGLQFLIQYYNGEERAKGNILERFSAQQFPDLHSELNLSSLELGDSALYFCASGGEYGELFFGEGSRLTVL.